A selection of T cell receptor beta chains follows, all from one sample in a study of blood T cell repertoires in COVID-19. The protocol was immunoSEQ multiplex PCR, while the TCRdb copy is restricted to in-frame clones and leaves out a portion. The data contain about 94,000 clones, 84% of them seen just once; the ten biggest clones take up approximately 6.7%. The sequencing sample was made of peripheral blood. The receptors shown here come from a man aged 55-75 years with acute or convalescent COVID-19. CDR3s include the opening cysteine and the closing phenylalanine or tryptophan. A D gene is named only where the DNA matches it firmly. For some rows the clone size is stated as once, few or many, or as a class when expanded; others skip it.

TRBV5-1,13,-,-,TRBJ2-2,CASTGSNTGELFF,TGCGCCAGCACAGGGTCGAACACCGGGGAGCTGTTTTTT
TRBV30,13,few,-,TRBJ2-2,CAWSGQGGGELFF,TGTGCCTGGAGCGGTCAGGGCGGCGGGGAGCTGTTTTTT
TRBV3-1/TRBV3-2,15,few,TRBD2,TRBJ2-7,CASSQGGGGPYEQYF,TGTGCCAGCAGCCAAGGTGGCGGGGGGCCCTACGAGCAGTACTTC
TRBV29-1,13,once,-,TRBJ1-2,CSVEDRQVYGYTF,TGCAGCGTTGAAGATCGTCAGGTATATGGCTACACCTTC
TRBV30,14,-,-,TRBJ1-2,CAWSVRTGGRGYTF,TGTGCCTGGAGTGTACGGACCGGGGGTAGAGGCTACACCTTC
TRBV29-1,13,-,-,TRBJ2-7,CSVDGAESYEQYF,TGCAGCGTTGATGGGGCGGAGTCCTACGAGCAGTACTTC
TRBV7-3,14,-,-,TRBJ1-2,CASSLSQGLDGYTF,TGTGCCAGCAGCTTAAGTCAGGGGCTAGACGGCTACACCTTC
TRBV18,17,-,-,TRBJ1-1,CASSPRVQRGSNTEAFF,TGTGCCAGCTCACCAAGGGTCCAGAGAGGGTCGAACACTGAAGCTTTCTTT
TRBV7-8,15,-,-,TRBJ1-5,CASSKSRVSNQPQHF,TGTGCCAGCAGCAAATCCAGGGTTAGCAATCAGCCCCAGCATTTT
TRBV10-3,17,-,TRBD2,TRBJ2-5,CAISARISAGEQETQYF,TGTGCCATCAGTGCAAGGATTTCAGCGGGGGAACAAGAGACCCAGTACTTC
TRBV5-1,17,once,TRBD1,TRBJ2-6,CASSIRTGGSGANVLTF,TGCGCCAGCAGCATACGGACAGGGGGCTCCGGGGCCAACGTCCTGACTTTC
TRBV7-2,13,few,-,TRBJ1-1,CASSPRKEAEAFF,TGTGCCAGCAGCCCGAGAAAAGAAGCTGAAGCTTTCTTT
TRBV10-3,14,once,-,TRBJ1-3,CAISEQGKGNTIYF,TGTGCCATCAGTGAGCAGGGGAAGGGAAACACCATATATTTT
TRBV27,15,once,TRBD2,TRBJ2-1,CASSSGTSGGAGKFF,TGTGCCAGCAGTTCAGGGACTAGCGGGGGGGCCGGTAAGTTCTTC
TRBV3-1/TRBV3-2,16,-,-,TRBJ1-1,CASSQETVMLNTEAFF,TGTGCCAGCAGCCAAGAAACGGTCATGTTGAACACTGAAGCTTTCTTT
TRBV10-3,12,many,-,TRBJ2-3,CAITGSTDTQYF,TGTGCCATCACCGGTAGCACAGATACGCAGTATTTT
TRBV7-8,15,-,TRBD2,TRBJ2-1,CASSLGSGGYNEQFF,TGTGCCAGCAGCCTGGGCAGCGGGGGGTACAATGAGCAGTTCTTC
TRBV27,13,few,-,TRBJ1-5,CASSPTGFQPQHF,TGTGCCAGCAGCCCTACAGGGTTTCAGCCCCAGCATTTT
TRBV18,14,-,-,TRBJ2-1,CASSPPVGHTEQFF,TGTGCCAGCTCACCACCCGTGGGACACACTGAGCAGTTCTTC
TRBV2,15,-,TRBD1,TRBJ1-5,CASSERQGYNQPQHF,TGTGCCAGCAGTGAACGACAGGGCTACAATCAGCCCCAGCATTTT
TRBV11-2,14,-,-,TRBJ1-6,CASSFQGRGSPLHF,TGTGCCAGCAGCTTCCAGGGGAGGGGATCACCCCTCCACTTT
TRBV10-2,13,-,-,TRBJ2-7,CASSGQGKAEQYF,TGCGCCAGCAGTGGTCAGGGGAAAGCCGAGCAGTACTTC
TRBV3-1/TRBV3-2,16,-,TRBD2,TRBJ2-1,CASSPFTSGVSNEQFF,TGTGCCAGCAGCCCTTTCACTAGCGGGGTTTCCAATGAGCAGTTCTTC
TRBV7-2,16,-,TRBD1,TRBJ1-2,CASSLGGQGSNYGYTF,TGTGCCAGCAGCCTCGGGGGACAGGGGAGTAACTATGGCTACACCTTC
TRBV19,19,-,TRBD1,TRBJ1-5,CASSIKWDRAVFSNQPQHF,TGTGCCAGTAGTATTAAGTGGGACAGGGCTGTGTTCAGCAATCAGCCCCAGCATTTT
TRBV4-1,15,-,-,TRBJ1-2,CASSQDPGVGYGYTF,TGCGCCAGCAGCCAAGATCCGGGGGTAGGCTATGGCTACACCTTC
TRBV30,14,-,-,TRBJ2-2,CAWRERGNTGELFF,TGTGCCTGGAGGGAAAGGGGTAACACCGGGGAGCTGTTTTTT
TRBV4-1,14,-,-,TRBJ2-7,CASSLHGRAYEQYF,TGCGCCAGCAGCCTGCACGGCAGGGCCTACGAGCAGTACTTC
TRBV27,15,once,-,TRBJ1-2,CASSGTGTSNYGYTF,TGTGCCAGCAGCGGTACAGGGACTAGTAACTATGGCTACACCTTC
TRBV21-1,14,-,-,TRBJ2-2,CASPGTGDTGELFF,TGTGCCAGTCCCGGGACAGGGGACACCGGGGAGCTGTTTTTT
TRBV7-2,14,-,TRBD1,TRBJ1-2,CASSGGQGIRGYTF,TGTGCCAGCAGCGGCGGACAGGGGATACGGGGCTACACCTTC
TRBV3-1/TRBV3-2,13,few,-,TRBJ1-2,CASSQEGAYGYTF,TGTGCCAGCAGCCAAGAGGGAGCCTATGGCTACACCTTC
TRBV7-8,15,-,TRBD1,TRBJ1-6,CASSLTAGGASPLHF,TGTGCCAGCAGCTTAACTGCAGGGGGTGCTTCACCCCTCCACTTT
TRBV5-4,13,-,-,TRBJ2-7,CASSLDRAGEQYF,TGTGCCAGCAGCTTGGACAGGGCTGGCGAGCAGTACTTC
TRBV6-5,12,few,-,TRBJ2-5,CATAGGKETQYF,TGTGCCACCGCCGGAGGGAAAGAGACCCAGTACTTC
TRBV7-3,16,-,TRBD2,TRBJ2-3,CASSLTTSGGADTQYF,TGTGCCAGCAGCTTAACGACTAGCGGGGGGGCAGATACGCAGTATTTT
TRBV3-1/TRBV3-2,15,-,-,TRBJ2-1,CASSQGQLTTNEQFF,TGTGCCAGCAGTCAGGGACAATTAACGACCAATGAGCAGTTCTTC
TRBV12-3/TRBV12-4,13,-,-,TRBJ1-2,CASSLQKWYGYTF,TGTGCCAGCAGTTTACAGAAGTGGTATGGCTACACCTTC
TRBV7-9,15,-,TRBD1,TRBJ1-2,CASSRGTGGFYGYTF,TGTGCCAGCAGCCGTGGGACAGGGGGCTTCTATGGCTACACCTTC
TRBV12-3/TRBV12-4,12,-,-,TRBJ1-2,CASSLSLWGYTF,TGTGCCAGCAGTTTAAGCCTGTGGGGCTACACCTTC
TRBV6-4,14,-,TRBD1,TRBJ2-5,CASTVGTAGWTQYF,TGTGCCAGCACCGTGGGGACAGCCGGTTGGACCCAGTACTTC
TRBV4-3,15,-,-,TRBJ2-7,CASSRTDGGRYEQYF,TGCGCCAGCAGCCGAACGGACGGCGGGCGCTACGAGCAGTACTTC
TRBV18,15,few,TRBD2,TRBJ2-3,CASSPFGGVSDTQYF,TGTGCCAGCTCACCGTTCGGGGGGGTGTCAGATACGCAGTATTTT